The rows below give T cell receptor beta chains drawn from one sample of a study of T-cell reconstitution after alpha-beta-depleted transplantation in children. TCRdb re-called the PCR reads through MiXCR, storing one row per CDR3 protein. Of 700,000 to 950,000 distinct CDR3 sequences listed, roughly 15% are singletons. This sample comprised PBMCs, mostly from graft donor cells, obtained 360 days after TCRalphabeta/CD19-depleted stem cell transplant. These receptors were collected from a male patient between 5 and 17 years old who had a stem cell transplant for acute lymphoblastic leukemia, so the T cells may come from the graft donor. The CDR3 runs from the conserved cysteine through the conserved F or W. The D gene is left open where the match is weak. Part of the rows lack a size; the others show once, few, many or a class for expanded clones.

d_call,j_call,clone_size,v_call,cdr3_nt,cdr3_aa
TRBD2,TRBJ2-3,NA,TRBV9,TGTGCCAGCAGCGTAGATGGCGGGAGATCAGATACGCAGTATTTT,CASSVDGGRSDTQYF
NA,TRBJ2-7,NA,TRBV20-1,TGCAGTGCTAGGGTCTTCACCTACGAGCAGTACTTC,CSARVFTYEQYF
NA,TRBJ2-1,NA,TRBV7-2,TGTGCCAGCAGCTTAGAGAGGGGCCCCCCCTACAATGAGCAGTTCTTC,CASSLERGPPYNEQFF
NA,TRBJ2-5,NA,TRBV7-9,TGTGCCAGCAGCTTAGTAAACCAAGAGACCCAGTACTTC,CASSLVNQETQYF
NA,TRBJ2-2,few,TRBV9,TGTGCCAGCAGCTACCGGACAGCCTCGAACACCGGGGAGCTGTTTTTT,CASSYRTASNTGELFF
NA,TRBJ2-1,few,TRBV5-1,TGCGCCAGCAGCTTGGCGAGTAGTTTCGCCTACAATGAGCAGTTCTTC,CASSLASSFAYNEQFF
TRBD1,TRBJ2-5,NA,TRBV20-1,TGCAGTGCTAGAGCGTCGACAGGGGACCAAGAGACCCAGTACTTC,CSARASTGDQETQYF
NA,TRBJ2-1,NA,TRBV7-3,TGTGCCAGCAGCGCCATACTAGGTCGACGCTACAATGAGCAGTTCTTC,CASSAILGRRYNEQFF
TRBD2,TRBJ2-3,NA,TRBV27,TGTGCCAGCAGTCGGGACTATGCAGATACGCAGTATTTT,CASSRDYADTQYF
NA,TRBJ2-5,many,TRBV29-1,TGCAGCGTGGACGGCAGAGGAGAGACCCAGTACTTC,CSVDGRGETQYF
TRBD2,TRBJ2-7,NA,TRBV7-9,TGTGCCAGCAGCTCCCTAGCGGGACTTCCCTACGAGCAGTACTTC,CASSSLAGLPYEQYF
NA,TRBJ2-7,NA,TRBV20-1,TGCAGTGCTGCACGGGAAAGTAGGTCCTACGAGCAGTACTTC,CSAARESRSYEQYF
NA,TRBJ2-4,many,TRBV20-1,TGCAGTGCTAGGAAGGGGTTGAAAAACATTCAGTACTTC,CSARKGLKNIQYF
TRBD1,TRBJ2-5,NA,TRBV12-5,TGTGCTAGTGGTTTGGTTCAGGGGGCATCCCAAGAGACCCAGTACTTC,CASGLVQGASQETQYF
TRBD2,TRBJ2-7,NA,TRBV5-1,TGCGCCAGCAGCTTCCTAGCGGGAGAATCCTACGAGCAGTACTTC,CASSFLAGESYEQYF
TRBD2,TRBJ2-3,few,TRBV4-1,TGCGCCAGCAGCCAATCCCCTCCCCGGACTAAGTCGGGGGGTAGGTGGACAGATACGCAGTATTTT,CASSQSPPRTKSGGRWTDTQYF
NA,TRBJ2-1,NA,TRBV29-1,TGCAGCGTAGATCCGACAGGCTTCTACAATGAGCAGTTCTTC,CSVDPTGFYNEQFF
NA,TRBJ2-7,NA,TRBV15,TGTGCCACCAGCAGAGGGGTAGCGGTTGGCTTTAGCTACGAGCAGTACTTC,CATSRGVAVGFSYEQYF
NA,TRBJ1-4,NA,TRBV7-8,TGTGCCAGCAGCTTAGCGAAGGATAGGACACTTGCAACTAATGAAAAACTGTTTTTT,CASSLAKDRTLATNEKLFF
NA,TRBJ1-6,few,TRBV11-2,TGTGCCAGCAGTTCCGGGACGGGAGGTTCACCCCTCCACTTT,CASSSGTGGSPLHF
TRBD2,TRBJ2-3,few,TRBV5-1,TGCGCCAGCAGCTTGGGCGTCGCGGGGGTCTACGGCACAGATACGCAGTATTTT,CASSLGVAGVYGTDTQYF
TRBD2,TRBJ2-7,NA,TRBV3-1,TGTGCCAGCAGCCCCACCCGACTAGCGGGAGGGTACGAGCAGTACTTC,CASSPTRLAGGYEQYF
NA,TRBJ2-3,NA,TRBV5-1,TGCGCCAGCAGCTTGTTCCAGGGAGGAATCGGCACAGATACGCAGTATTTT,CASSLFQGGIGTDTQYF
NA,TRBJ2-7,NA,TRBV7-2,TGTGCCAGCAGCTTTCAGTGGACCTACGAGCAGTACTTC,CASSFQWTYEQYF
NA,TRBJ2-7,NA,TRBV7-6,TGTGCCAGCAGCTCCGACAGGAAGCAGTACTTC,CASSSDRKQYF
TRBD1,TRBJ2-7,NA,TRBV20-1,TGCAGTGCTGGGTCAGGATGGGACAGGGGGGGCGAGCAGTACTTC,CSAGSGWDRGGEQYF
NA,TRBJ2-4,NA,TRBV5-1,TGCGCCAGCAGCTTGGGGGCAGTACTAGCCAAAAACATTCAGTACTTC,CASSLGAVLAKNIQYF
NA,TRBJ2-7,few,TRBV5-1,TGCGCCAGCAGCTTGACCGCACGAGTCCCTCCAGCCTACGAGCAGTACTTC,CASSLTARVPPAYEQYF
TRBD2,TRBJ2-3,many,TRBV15,TGTGCCACCAGCAGCCCCCCGGGAGGAGGGCTAAGCACAGATACGCAGTATTTT,CATSSPPGGGLSTDTQYF
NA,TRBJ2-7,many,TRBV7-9,TGTGCCAGCACCCACCCCGGGCAGGGAAGGCTCGAGCAGTACTTC,CASTHPGQGRLEQYF
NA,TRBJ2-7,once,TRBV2,TGTGCCAGCAGTGACCCAGGCAATGAGCAGTACTTC,CASSDPGNEQYF
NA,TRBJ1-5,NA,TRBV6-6,TGTGCCAGCAGATTTCAAGGTCAGCCCCAGCATTTT,CASRFQGQPQHF
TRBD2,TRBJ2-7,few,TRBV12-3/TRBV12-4,TGTGCCAGCACCTTCGGACGGGAGGGCCGGGAGCAGTACTTC,CASTFGREGREQYF
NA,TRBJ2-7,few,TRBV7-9,TGTGCCAGCAGCTCCCAGGGGCTAGCGAGCACCTACGAGCAGTACTTC,CASSSQGLASTYEQYF
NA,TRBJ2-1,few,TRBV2,TGTGCCAGCAGATCCGATGGGGTGATTGCCTACAATGAGCAGTTCTTC,CASRSDGVIAYNEQFF
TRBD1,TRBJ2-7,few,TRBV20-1,TGCAGTGCTCCGGACAGGGTGGAGCAGTACTTC,CSAPDRVEQYF
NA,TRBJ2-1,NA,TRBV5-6,TGTGCCAGCAGCCCCCCTGCGGTGGCTGAGCAGTTCTTC,CASSPPAVAEQFF
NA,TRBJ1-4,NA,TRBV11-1,TGTGCCAGCAGCTTTGGACGGAATAATGAAAAACTGTTTTTT,CASSFGRNNEKLFF
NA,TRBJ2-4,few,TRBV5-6,TGTGCCAGCAGCTTGGGACAGTCCCTAGCCAAAAACATTCAGTACTTC,CASSLGQSLAKNIQYF
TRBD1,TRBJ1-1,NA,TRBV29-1,TGCAGCGTCCTAGGAGTGACAGGGGGCGCGGGGACTGAAGCTTTCTTT,CSVLGVTGGAGTEAFF
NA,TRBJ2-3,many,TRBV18,TGTGCCAGCTCACGGACAGACACAGATACGCAGTATTTT,CASSRTDTDTQYF
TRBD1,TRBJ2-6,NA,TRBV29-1,TGCAGCGTGGAGGGGGACAGGGCACGCTCTGGGGCCAACGTCCTGACTTTC,CSVEGDRARSGANVLTF
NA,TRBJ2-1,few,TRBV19,TGTGCCAGTACTCCATGGGGGAGCTCCTACAATGAGCAGTTCTTC,CASTPWGSSYNEQFF
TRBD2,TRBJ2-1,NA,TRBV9,TGTGCCAGCATGCGGGCCAGCGGGAGTGAGAATGAGCAGTTCTTC,CASMRASGSENEQFF
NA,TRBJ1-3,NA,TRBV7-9,TGTGCCAGCGGGTCGCACACGCGCTCTGGAAACACCATATATTTT,CASGSHTRSGNTIYF
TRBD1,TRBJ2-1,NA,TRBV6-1,TGTGCCAGCAGGCGGGTGACAGGGGGCATCTACAATGAGCAGTTCTTC,CASRRVTGGIYNEQFF
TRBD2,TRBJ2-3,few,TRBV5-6,TGTGCCAGCAGCTTAGCGGGAGCCTCAGATACGCAGTATTTT,CASSLAGASDTQYF
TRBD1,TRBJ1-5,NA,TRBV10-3,TGTGCCATCAGCGCCGACAGGGACCATAGCAATCAGCCCCAGCATTTT,CAISADRDHSNQPQHF